This TCR beta chain was sequenced during a study of technical replicates of blood from several donors. This clone is a singleton in its sample. Profiling relied on immunoSEQ multiplex PCR, and the TCRdb table lists in-frame clones only, not all of them. The table lists approximately 89,000 clones, just under 95% of them singletons. The receptor comes from a human donor in good health. Sequencing input: T cells isolated from PBMCs.

CDR3 loop: CASSPVNILMNTEAFF. DNA for the CDR3: TGCGCCAGCAGCCCGGTGAATATACTAATGAACACTGAAGCTTTCTTT. This chain uses TRBV4-1 with TRBJ1-1; the D is unclear. V lost 4 bases and J 0 bases, leaving 15 bases between the germline ends. The CDR3 has 16 residues. Germline lookup yields CDR1 MGHRA and CDR2 YSYEKL.